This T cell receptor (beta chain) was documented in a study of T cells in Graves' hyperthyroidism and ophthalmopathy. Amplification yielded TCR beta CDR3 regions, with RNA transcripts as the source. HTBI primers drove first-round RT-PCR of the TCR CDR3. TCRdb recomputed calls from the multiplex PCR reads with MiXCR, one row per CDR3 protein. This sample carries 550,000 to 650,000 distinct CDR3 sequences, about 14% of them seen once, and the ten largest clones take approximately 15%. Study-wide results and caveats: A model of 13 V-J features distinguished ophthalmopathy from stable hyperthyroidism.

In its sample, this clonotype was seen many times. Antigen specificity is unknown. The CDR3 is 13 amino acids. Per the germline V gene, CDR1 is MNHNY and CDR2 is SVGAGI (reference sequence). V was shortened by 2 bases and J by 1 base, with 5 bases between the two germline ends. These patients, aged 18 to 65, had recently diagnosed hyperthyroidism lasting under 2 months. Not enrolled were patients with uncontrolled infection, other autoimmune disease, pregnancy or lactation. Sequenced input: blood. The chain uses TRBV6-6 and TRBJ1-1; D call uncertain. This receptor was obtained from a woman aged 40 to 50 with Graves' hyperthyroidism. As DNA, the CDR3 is TGTGCCAGCAGTTACCAAAAGAACACTGAAGCTTTCTTT. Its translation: CASSYQKNTEAFF.